This entry features one T cell receptor (beta chain) sequence. The sample is drawn from a study of PD-1 blockade in classical Hodgkin lymphoma. The table came from immunoSEQ multiplex PCR; TCRdb's copy has only in-frame clones and leaves some out. There are some 93,000 clones in the sample; roughly nine tenths occur only once, and about 10% lies in the top ten. The patients all showed relapse after autologous stem cell transplantation, while their brentuximab vedotin exposure varied. CDR1 and CDR2 from the germline V gene are SGHAT and FQNNGV. CDR3 length equals 14 residues. Trimming removed 1 base at V and 2 bases at J, with 7 bases between.

The starting material was peripheral blood mononuclear cells (PBMCs), obtained before the second cycle of nivolumab. The rearrangement joins TRBV11-2 to TRBJ2-3; D call uncertain. This clonotype originated in a human donor with classical Hodgkin lymphoma. This CDR3 is CASSLVGYTDTQYF. The CDR3 bases are TGTGCCAGCAGCTTAGTGGGGTACACAGATACGCAGTATTTT.